What follows are 14 T cell receptor beta chains derived from one specimen sequenced in a study of blood T cell repertoires in COVID-19. The assay was immunoSEQ multiplex PCR, and TCRdb's table has in-frame clones only and misses some. The table records over 100,000 clones, about 85% of them present only once. Material: peripheral blood. The receptors come from a man aged 40-49 years with acute or convalescent COVID-19.

The rearrangement links TRBV7-2 to TRBJ2-6; 7 bases match TRBD2. V dropped 5 bases and J dropped 0; count of bases not matched to a gene: 7. The CDR3 length is 17 residues. Germline-derived CDR1 and CDR2 are SGHTA and FQGNSA. CDR3 nucleotide sequence: TGTGCCAGCAGCCGCAGCGGGGCCTACTCTGGGGCCAACGTCCTGACTTTC. Translating it yields CASSRSGAYSGANVLTF.

The chain employs TRBV10-3 and TRBJ1-1; TRBD1 matches 7 bases. Trimming removed 6 bases from V and 0 bases from J; junction bases left unmatched: 7. The CDR3 is 15 residues long. In germline, CDR1 is ENHRY, CDR2 SYGVKD. Here the CDR3 reads CAIRGGQRMNTEAFF. CDR3 DNA sequence: TGTGCCATCAGAGGGGGACAGAGAATGAACACTGAAGCTTTCTTT.

The chain has TRBV4-3 and TRBJ1-6, with 8 bases identical to TRBD1. V trimming: 4 bases; J trimming: 10 bases; junction bases outside the gene matches: 6. The CDR3 is 14 residues long. CDR1 is LGHNA, CDR2 YSLEER, per germline. CDR3 nucleotide sequence: TGCGCCAGCAGCCCTACAGGGGGGGGATCACCCCTCCACTTT. Protein sequence: CASSPTGGGSPLHF.

J is TRBJ2-7 and V is TRBV18; 7 bases line up with TRBD2. Per the germline V gene, CDR1 is KGHSH and CDR2 is LQKENI. The CDR3 length is 15 residues. V was clipped by 6 bases and J by 2 bases; unmatched bases: 10. The CDR3 loop is CASSPTSGATYEQYF. CDR3 DNA sequence: TGTGCCAGCTCGCCGACCAGCGGGGCCACCTACGAGCAGTACTTC.

The chain recombines TRBV5-6 with TRBJ1-1; tentatively, D is TRBD1 (5 bases). The CDR3 is made up of 13 amino acids. Germline CDR1 reads SGHDT; CDR2 reads YYEEEE. V was pared by 0 bases and J by 5 bases, with 8 bases between. The CDR3 DNA reads as TGTGCCAGCAGCTTGGTTCGGGGGACTGAAGCTTTCTTT. Its protein product is CASSLVRGTEAFF.

CDR3: CASSPGQLQETQYF. In DNA form, the CDR3 reads TGTGCCAGCAGTCCGGGACAGCTCCAAGAGACCCAGTACTTC. The chain is built from TRBV6-5 and TRBJ2-5; TRBD1 matches at 7 bases. The CDR3 is made up of 14 amino acids. The V gene's germline CDR1 is MNHEY and CDR2 SVGAGI. Trimming at V came to 5 bases and at J to 1 base, leaving 4 bases not matched to a gene.

The chain combines TRBV11-2 with TRBJ2-7; 10 bases align to TRBD1. Germline V gene data show CDR1 as SGHAT and CDR2 as FQNNGV. The CDR3 totals 15 residues. The V segment lost 1 base and the J segment 3 bases; nucleotides outside the gene matches: 3. The CDR3, as DNA: TGTGCCAGCAGCTTAGGGACAGGGGGATTCTACGAGCAGTACTTC. This sequence encodes CASSLGTGGFYEQYF.

This clone has just a few counts. This rearrangement joins TRBV7-2 to TRBJ1-3; D unclear. Germline V gene sequence: CDR1 SGHTA, CDR2 FQGNSA. The CDR3 loop spans 16 amino acids. V lost 1 base to trimming and J lost 1 base, with 11 bases between them. The CDR3 sequence: CASSLVSGGSGNTIYF. In DNA, the CDR3 is TGTGCCAGCAGCTTAGTCTCGGGTGGTTCTGGAAACACCATATATTTT.

The V and J genes are TRBV4-2 and TRBJ1-6, with TRBD1 matching 8 bases. J lost 7 bases, V lost 4 bases, and 6 bases had no gene match. Germline CDR1 reads LGHNA; CDR2 reads YNFKEQ. The CDR3 length is 15 residues. DNA of the CDR3: TGTGCCAGCAGCCTAACGACAGGGGCCAATTCACCCCTCCACTTT. Protein: CASSLTTGANSPLHF.

The V call is TRBV10-3, the J call TRBJ1-5, with 10 bases matching TRBD1. In germline, CDR1 is ENHRY, CDR2 SYGVKD. The CDR3 loop spans 14 amino acids. With V trimmed by 10 bases and J by 1 base, 4 bases remained unmatched. The CDR3, as DNA: TGTGCCACCCGACAGGGGGCAAGCAATCAGCCCCAGCATTTT. Its translation: CATRQGASNQPQHF.

The chain has TRBV18 and TRBJ1-1; D call uncertain. The CDR3 runs 14 residues. CDR1 and CDR2 from the germline V gene are KGHSH and LQKENI. V lost 0 bases and J 5 bases, leaving 10 bases between the germline ends. The CDR3 loop reads CASSPPADRTEAFF. The CDR3 nucleotides are TGTGCCAGCTCACCACCGGCAGATCGTACTGAAGCTTTCTTT.

This chain uses TRBV27 with TRBJ2-5, with 7 bases identical to TRBD2. V was clipped by 2 bases and J by 7 bases; unmatched bases: 10. The CDR3 extends over 15 amino acids. Per the germline V gene, CDR1 is MNHEY and CDR2 is SMNVEV (reference sequence). The chain's CDR3 is CASSLVGGGSATQYF. CDR3 sequence (DNA): TGTGCCAGCAGTTTAGTGGGGGGGGGTTCCGCGACCCAGTACTTC.

This chain uses TRBV6-1 with TRBJ1-1; D gene uncertain. V lost 2 bases and J lost 4, with 8 bases in between. Germline V gene data show CDR1 as MNHNS and CDR2 as SASEGT. This CDR3 spans 13 amino acids. CDR3 sequence (DNA): TGTGCCAGCAGTGAAAGGTGGGCCACTGAAGCTTTCTTT. Translated: CASSERWATEAFF.

The chain has TRBV11-2 and TRBJ2-1, with 13 bases that match TRBD2. The CDR3 has 15 residues. The germline CDR1 and CDR2 sequences are SGHAT and FQNNGV. V trimming: 5 bases; J trimming: 6 bases; junction bases outside the gene matches: 4. The CDR3: CASSPTSGGGNEQFF. The CDR3 DNA sequence: TGTGCCAGCAGCCCAACTAGCGGGGGGGGCAATGAGCAGTTCTTC. Full variable domain (remainder filled in from reference TRBV11-2 and TRBJ2-1): EAGVAQSPRYKIIEKRQSVAFWCNPISGHATLYWYQQILGQGPKLLIQFQNNGVVDDSQLPKDRFSAERLKGVDSTLKIQPAKLEDSAVYLCASSPTSGGGNEQFFGPGTRLTVL.